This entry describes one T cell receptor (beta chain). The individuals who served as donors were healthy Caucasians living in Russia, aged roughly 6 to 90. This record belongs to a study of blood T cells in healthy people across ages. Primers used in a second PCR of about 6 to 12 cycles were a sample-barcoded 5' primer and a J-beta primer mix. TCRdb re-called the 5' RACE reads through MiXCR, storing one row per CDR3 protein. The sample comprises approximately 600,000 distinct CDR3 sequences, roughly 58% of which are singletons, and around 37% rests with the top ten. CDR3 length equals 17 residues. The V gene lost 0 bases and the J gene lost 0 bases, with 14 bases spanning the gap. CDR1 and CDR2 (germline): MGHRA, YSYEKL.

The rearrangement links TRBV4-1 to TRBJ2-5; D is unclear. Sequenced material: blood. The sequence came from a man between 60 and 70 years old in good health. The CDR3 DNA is TGCGCCAGCAGCCAAGACGTGGGCAGGAGAGACCAAGAGACCCAGTACTTC. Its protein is CASSQDVGRRDQETQYF.